These 23 T cell receptor beta chains were all obtained from the same sample, sequenced in a study of T cells in Graves' hyperthyroidism and ophthalmopathy. The CDR3 regions of TCR beta were amplified from RNA transcripts. First-round RT-PCR with HTBI primers amplified the TCR CDR3 region. TCRdb fed the multiplex PCR reads into MiXCR, producing one record per CDR3 protein. The data contain approximately 710,000 distinct CDR3 sequences, roughly 17% of them singletons. The sequencing sample was made of blood. These TCRs come from a man aged 50 to 60 with Graves' hyperthyroidism.

This clonotype was counted ten times or more. The chain has TRBV5-1 and TRBJ2-2; 14 nucleotides align to TRBD2. Per the germline V gene, CDR1 is SGHRS and CDR2 is YFSETQ. V trimming: 5 bases; J trimming: 5 bases; junction bases outside the gene matches: 14. The CDR3 extends over 19 amino acids. The CDR3 sequence is CASRQKGTSGSLGTGELFF. The CDR3 nucleotides read TGCGCCAGCAGACAGAAGGGGACTAGCGGGAGTCTGGGGACCGGGGAGCTGTTTTTT.

This chain joins TRBV7-9 and TRBJ1-1, with unresolved D. Germline values: CDR1 SEHNR, CDR2 FQNEAQ (reference sequence). V lost 4 bases to trimming and J lost 2 bases, with 11 bases between them. The CDR3 covers 14 residues. CDR3 sequence: CASSSSGTNTEAFF. Here the CDR3 DNA reads TGTGCCAGCAGCTCCTCAGGCACCAACACTGAAGCTTTCTTT.

This clonotype has only a few counts. The CDR3 DNA is TGCGCCAGCAGCGAATCGACGGACTTCGGCTACACCTTC. Its protein is CASSESTDFGYTF. The chain links TRBV5-1 to TRBJ1-2; D gene uncertain. V was cut by 4 bases and J by 8 bases, with 15 bases left in between. The CDR3 has 13 residues. Per germline, CDR1 SGHRS and CDR2 YFSETQ.

This clonotype was counted many times. The chain combines TRBV11-1 with TRBJ2-4; D gene ambiguous. V was trimmed by 7 bases and J by 0 bases, leaving 10 bases between them. The CDR3 contains 14 residues. Germline-derived CDR1 and CDR2 are SGHAT and FQDESV (reference sequence). The CDR3 spells CASTAVSAKNIQYF. The CDR3 DNA is TGTGCCAGCACGGCGGTCTCAGCCAAAAACATTCAGTACTTC.

Many counts were recorded for this clonotype. This chain uses TRBV6-1 with TRBJ2-1; D uncertain. With 5 bases removed from V and 5 bases from J, the gap between germline ends came to 16 bases. Germline loops: CDR1 MNHNS, CDR2 SASEGT. The CDR3 contains 15 residues. CDR3 in DNA: TGTGCCAGCAGTCTTTCGTACGACCCAGACAATGAGCAGTTCTTC. Amino acids: CASSLSYDPDNEQFF.

A few counts support this clonotype. V gene TRBV20-1 combines with J gene TRBJ2-7; the match to TRBD2 covers 9 bases. The germline V gene encodes CDR1 DFQATT and CDR2 SNEGSKA (reference sequence). This CDR3 comprises 14 residues. V shed 3 bases, J shed 6 bases, and the junction held 9 bases outside the gene matches. Here the CDR3 DNA reads TGCAGTGCTAGGCTAGCGGGAATATCATCCGAGCAGTACTTC. It codes for CSARLAGISSEQYF.

The gene calls are TRBV4-1 and TRBJ2-1; 12 bases line up with TRBD2. The CDR3 runs 16 residues. Germline loops: CDR1 MGHRA, CDR2 YSYEKL. J lost 4 bases, V lost 0 bases, and 1 base had no gene match. The CDR3 here is CASSQDTSGRYNEQFF. CDR3 sequence (DNA): TGCGCCAGCAGCCAAGATACTAGCGGGAGGTACAATGAGCAGTTCTTC.

There are many counts of this clonotype. The chain has TRBV27 and TRBJ1-4; D uncertain. Germline CDR1 reads MNHEY; CDR2 reads SMNVEV (reference sequence). The V end was cut by 2 bases, the J end by 0 bases, with 10 bases between. This CDR3 spans 16 amino acids. As DNA, the CDR3 is TGTGCCAGCAGTTTACTTTCCGGGACAACTAATGAAAAACTGTTTTTT. It specifies CASSLLSGTTNEKLFF.

The rearrangement joins TRBV3-1 to TRBJ2-3; 7 bases are shared with TRBD2. This CDR3 is built from 16 residues. Germline lookup yields CDR1 LGHDT and CDR2 YNNKEL (reference sequence). J gave up 5 bases and V 0 bases, and 8 bases lay outside the gene matches. The CDR3 region has the DNA TGTGCCAGCAGCCAAGATGGGGGAGGGTATGGAGATACGCAGTATTTT. Its protein is CASSQDGGGYGDTQYF.

The V gene is TRBV28, the J gene TRBJ2-7; possible D gene TRBD1, 6 bases. V lost 6 bases and J lost 1, with 10 bases in between. The V gene's germline CDR1 is MDHEN and CDR2 SYDVKM. The CDR3 has 13 residues. The CDR3 is CASRAGQSYEQYF. CDR3 coding DNA: TGTGCCAGCAGAGCTGGACAGTCCTACGAGCAGTACTTC.

This clonotype has more than one count but fewer than ten. CDR3 bases: TGTGCCAGCAGCGATAGCGGGAGGGCAGAAGATACGCAGTATTTT. Its protein product is CASSDSGRAEDTQYF. The genes are TRBV9 and TRBJ2-3; 11 bases are shared with TRBD2. Germline trimming cut 3 bases from V and 5 bases from J; bases unmatched to any gene: 5. Germline CDR1 reads SGDLS; CDR2 reads YYNGEE. The CDR3 runs 15 residues.

V gene TRBV28 combines with J gene TRBJ1-2, with 9 positions matching TRBD1. Germline V CDR1 and CDR2: MDHEN, SYDVKM. The V and J ends lost 6 bases and 4 bases, in that order; junction bases with no gene match: 18. The CDR3 runs to 18 residues. CDR3 in amino acids: CASSSLSGTGSVFYGYTF. CDR3 bases: TGTGCCAGCAGCTCCCTTTCCGGGACAGGGTCCGTTTTCTATGGCTACACCTTC.

This clonotype was detected a few times. V is TRBV29-1 and J is TRBJ2-1; TRBD2 aligns across 10 bases. V lost 6 bases to trimming and J lost 5 bases; unmatched junction nucleotides: 13. The CDR3 sequence is 16 residues long. Germline CDR1 reads SQVTM; CDR2 reads ANQGSEA. The DNA for the CDR3 is TGCAGCGTCGATCGCCCCGGGACTAGCGCGGACAATGAGCAGTTCTTC. Its translation: CSVDRPGTSADNEQFF.

There are many counts of this clonotype. The V and J genes are TRBV12-3 or TRBV12-4 and TRBJ2-2; D is possibly TRBD1 or TRBD2 (6 bases each). V lost 3 bases and J lost 1, with 12 bases in between. This CDR3 spans 16 amino acids. Here the CDR3 DNA reads TGTGCCAGCAGTTTGTACGGGGGCGGGAACACCGGGGAGCTGTTTTTT. This codes for CASSLYGGGNTGELFF.

The rearrangement uses TRBV4-1 and TRBJ1-1; D not resolved. CDR3 size: 16 residues. CDR1 MGHRA and CDR2 YSYEKL come from the germline V gene. Trimming cost V 2 bases and J 1 base, with 14 bases left between them. CDR3 residues: CASSQTSGPRNTEAFF. CDR3 DNA: TGCGCCAGCAGCCAAACCTCGGGCCCTCGGAACACTGAAGCTTTCTTT.

CDR3: CASSTSGKRNEQFF. CDR3 DNA: TGTGCCAGCAGTACTAGCGGGAAGCGTAATGAGCAGTTCTTC. The chain couples TRBV25-1 to TRBJ2-1; 10 bases align to TRBD2. The V gene's germline CDR1 is MGHDK and CDR2 SYGVNS. The CDR3 is made up of 14 amino acids. V shed 5 bases and J 7 bases; nucleotides not matched to a gene: 5.

The V call is TRBV7-3, the J call TRBJ2-1; 11 bases are shared with TRBD2. V dropped 7 bases and J dropped 6; count of bases not matched to a gene: 8. The V gene's germline CDR1 is SGHTA and CDR2 FQGTGA. This CDR3 has 15 amino acids. The CDR3 bases are TGTGCCAGCACCAAAACTAGCGGGAGACTCAATGAGCAGTTCTTC. This codes for CASTKTSGRLNEQFF.

This clonotype was seen a few times. The V and J genes are TRBV18 and TRBJ1-4; TRBD1 is a possible D gene (5 bases). V lost 3 bases, J lost 6 bases, and 20 bases lay in between. CDR3 size: 17 residues. Germline V CDR1 and CDR2: KGHSH, LQKENI. In DNA, the CDR3 is TGTGCCAGCTCACCTACAGGAGCGGCCTACCGATATGAAAAACTGTTTTTT. It codes for CASSPTGAAYRYEKLFF.

This chain connects TRBV2 to TRBJ1-2, with 7 positions matching TRBD1. Losses at the gene ends were 7 bases for V and 6 bases for J; bases not matched to a gene: 8. The CDR3 totals 13 residues. The germline V gene encodes CDR1 SNHLY and CDR2 FYNNEI. The CDR3 bases are TGTGCCAGCATGACAGGGAGCGTTAATGGCTACACCTTC. Translated, it gives CASMTGSVNGYTF.

This clonotype has at least ten counts. The chain recombines TRBV12-3 or TRBV12-4 with TRBJ2-5; D unresolved. The CDR3 contains 12 residues. Trimming left V 4 bases short and J 3 bases short, with 6 bases between. The DNA for the CDR3 is TGTGCCAGCAGTTCTATCAAAGAGACCCAGTACTTC. Its translation: CASSSIKETQYF.

The V gene is TRBV19, the J gene TRBJ2-1, with 9 bases identical to TRBD2. Germline values: CDR1 LNHDA, CDR2 SQIVND (reference sequence). The length of the CDR3 is 16 residues. V was clipped by 1 base and J by 3 bases; unmatched bases: 4. The chain's CDR3 is CASSIVGSGSYNEQFF. DNA for the CDR3: TGTGCCAGTAGTATAGTCGGTAGCGGGAGCTACAATGAGCAGTTCTTC.

This clonotype was recorded many times. J is TRBJ2-7 and V is TRBV2; 10 bases are a match to TRBD2. After removal of 6 bases from V and 1 base from J, the junction contained 6 bases not matched to a gene. The CDR3 consists of 15 residues. Germline values: CDR1 SNHLY, CDR2 FYNNEI. As DNA, the CDR3 is TGTGCCAGCAGGTCCTTTAGCGGGAGGTCCTACGAGCAGTACTTC. This encodes CASRSFSGRSYEQYF.

In this sample, this clonotype turned up many times. The chain couples TRBV5-1 to TRBJ1-1; TRBD1 matches 11 bases. V lost 0 bases to trimming and J lost 2 bases; unmatched junction nucleotides: 3. Germline CDR1 reads SGHRS; CDR2 reads YFSETQ. The CDR3 has 16 residues. CDR3 amino acids: CASSLGWTGGNTEAFF. CDR3 bases: TGCGCCAGCAGCTTGGGCTGGACAGGGGGCAACACTGAAGCTTTCTTT.